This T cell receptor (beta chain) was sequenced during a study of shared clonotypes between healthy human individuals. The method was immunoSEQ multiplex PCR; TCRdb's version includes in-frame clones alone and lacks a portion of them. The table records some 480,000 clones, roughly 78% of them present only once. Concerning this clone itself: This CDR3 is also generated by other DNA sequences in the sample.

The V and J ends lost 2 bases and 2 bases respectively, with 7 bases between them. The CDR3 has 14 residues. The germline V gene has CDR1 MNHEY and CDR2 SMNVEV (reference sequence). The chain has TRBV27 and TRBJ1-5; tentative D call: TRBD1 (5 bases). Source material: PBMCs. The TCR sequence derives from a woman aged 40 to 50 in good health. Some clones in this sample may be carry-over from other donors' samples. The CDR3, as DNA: TGTGCCAGCAGTTTAAGCAGGGGCAATCAGCCCCAGCATTTT. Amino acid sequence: CASSLSRGNQPQHF.